This entry lists 10 T cell receptor beta chains sequenced from one sample in a study of T-cell reconstitution after alpha-beta-depleted transplantation in children. The authors prepared the TCRbeta library with unique molecular identifiers. TCRdb re-called the PCR reads through MiXCR, storing one row per CDR3 protein. The repertoire consists of about 300,000 distinct CDR3 sequences, with roughly a tenth occurring once and the leading ten covering around 7.6%. This material consisted of PBMCs, taken before TCRalphabeta/CD19-depleted stem cell transplant. Receptors were obtained from a boy under two years old with acute myeloid leukemia, due to receive a stem cell transplant.

The sample holds many counts of this clonotype. The rearrangement links TRBV2 to TRBJ2-7; a possible D gene is TRBD1 (5 bases). Trimming removed 10 bases from V and 3 bases from J, with 19 bases in between. Germline CDR1 reads SNHLY; CDR2 reads FYNNEI. CDR3 length: 14 amino acids. The CDR3 region is CATRGLPTGYEQYF. The CDR3 DNA reads TGTGCCACCCGTGGTCTTCCTACAGGCTACGAGCAGTACTTC.

This clonotype has at least ten counts. DNA of the CDR3: TGTGCCAGCAGCTCCGGACAGAAGCAGTACTTC. Translated: CASSSGQKQYF. The chain links TRBV11-2 to TRBJ2-7; TRBD1 might be the D (6 bases). Looked up from germline, CDR1 is SGHAT and CDR2 is FQNNGV. There are 11 residues in the CDR3. Trimming removed 4 bases from V and 8 bases from J, with 9 bases in between.

This clonotype was detected ten times or more. The chain carries TRBV7-9 and TRBJ2-7; D is perhaps TRBD1 (6 bases). There are 14 residues in the CDR3. V dropped 2 bases and J dropped 2 bases, with 10 bases sitting between them. Per the germline V gene, CDR1 is SEHNR and CDR2 is FQNEAQ (reference sequence). CDR3 residues: CASSLRQAPYEQYF. The CDR3 nucleotides read TGTGCCAGCAGCTTAAGACAGGCCCCCTACGAGCAGTACTTC.

This clonotype was seen at least ten times. This chain uses TRBV24-1 with TRBJ2-1, with D maybe TRBD2 (7 bases). CDR1 is KGHDR, CDR2 SFDVKD, per germline. The CDR3 runs 18 residues. With 2 bases removed from V and 4 bases from J, the gap between germline ends came to 20 bases. The chain's CDR3 is CATSDSVPHAGAYNEQFF. As DNA, the CDR3 is TGTGCCACCAGTGATTCGGTGCCCCACGCGGGGGCATACAATGAGCAGTTCTTC.

This clonotype came up many times. This chain joins TRBV29-1 and TRBJ1-2; 8 bases are shared with TRBD1. Losses at the gene ends were 1 base for V and 2 bases for J; bases not matched to a gene: 6. This CDR3 spans 15 amino acids. Germline-derived CDR1 and CDR2 are SQVTM and ANQGSEA. CDR3 region: CSVEGRGRVNYGYTF. The DNA for the CDR3 is TGCAGCGTTGAAGGCAGGGGGCGGGTGAACTATGGCTACACCTTC.

There are many counts of this clonotype. The rearrangement uses TRBV20-1 and TRBJ2-5, with TRBD1 as a possible D gene (6 bases). With 1 base removed from V and 5 bases from J, the gap between germline ends came to 14 bases. CDR1 and CDR2 from the germline V gene are DFQATT and SNEGSKA (reference sequence). This CDR3 is 14 amino acids long. Written as DNA, the CDR3 is TGCAGTGCTAGAGCACACAGGGATTATGAGACCCAGTACTTC. Translating gives CSARAHRDYETQYF.

This clonotype was observed at least ten times. The chain employs TRBV6-1 and TRBJ2-4; TRBD1 matches at 7 bases. This CDR3 is built from 13 residues. Germline loops: CDR1 MNHNS, CDR2 SASEGT. Trimming at V came to 5 bases and at J to 13 bases, leaving 11 bases not matched to a gene. In DNA, the CDR3 is TGTGCCAGCAGTCAATCCAGGGACAGCCTACAGTACTTC. Amino acids: CASSQSRDSLQYF.

The chain employs TRBV7-2 and TRBJ2-7; the match to TRBD2 covers 12 bases. This CDR3 has 16 amino acids. The ends lost 5 bases at V and 4 bases at J; junction bases unmatched: 9. Per the germline V gene, CDR1 is SGHTA and CDR2 is FQGNSA. Here the CDR3 DNA reads TGTGCCAGCAGCGTCCGACTAGCGGGGGCCCTTTACGAGCAGTACTTC. It codes for CASSVRLAGALYEQYF.

This clonotype was seen only a few times. This chain connects TRBV12-3 or TRBV12-4 to TRBJ2-7, with D uncertain. This CDR3 is 14 amino acids long. Trimming took 5 bases from V and 1 from J, leaving 12 bases between them. The CDR3 region has the DNA TGTGCCAGCAGTCCCCCCGTGAGTTCCTACGAGCAGTACTTC. It is translated as CASSPPVSSYEQYF.

This clonotype was seen repeatedly, ten times or more. The chain has TRBV28 and TRBJ2-7; 8 bases are shared with TRBD2. The CDR3 loop spans 16 amino acids. After removal of 3 bases from V and 4 bases from J, the junction contained 11 bases not matched to a gene. CDR1 and CDR2 from the germline V gene are MDHEN and SYDVKM. CDR3 amino acids: CASSFVWGAGEYEQYF. Here the CDR3 DNA reads TGTGCCAGCAGTTTTGTGTGGGGAGCGGGAGAGTACGAGCAGTACTTC.